Listed below are T cell receptor beta chains from one sample, sequenced in a study of CD8 T cells in Susac syndrome. TCRdb called the immunoSEQ multiplex PCR reads again in MiXCR, with one record for every CDR3 protein. The sample lists a few hundred thousand distinct CDR3 sequences; roughly 81% were seen once. The sample comprised CD8+ T cells from PBMCs. These receptors were obtained from a human donor with multiple sclerosis. Both conserved end residues are part of each CDR3.

J gene: TRBJ1-1
V gene: TRBV29-1
CDR3 protein: CSVAGTTEAFF

J gene: TRBJ2-5
V gene: TRBV5-4
CDR3 protein: CASSLEPQGLLPGETQYF

J gene: TRBJ2-6
V gene: TRBV6-1
CDR3 protein: CASRQPGQGPTGANVLTF

J gene: TRBJ2-7
V gene: TRBV5-4
CDR3 protein: CASTVRSSGSSPYEQYF

J gene: TRBJ2-7
V gene: TRBV27
CDR3 protein: CARSCRDRSYEQYF

J gene: TRBJ2-7
V gene: TRBV6-1
CDR3 protein: CASSEVVGQVYSEQYF

J gene: TRBJ2-1
V gene: TRBV20-1
CDR3 protein: CSSLSGDNEQFF

J gene: TRBJ2-7
V gene: TRBV20-1
CDR3 protein: CSAMKREVAYEQYF

J gene: TRBJ2-3
V gene: TRBV25-1
CDR3 protein: CASSEYGGTDTQYF

J gene: TRBJ1-1
V gene: TRBV30
CDR3 protein: CAHSLNTEAFF

J gene: TRBJ2-7
V gene: TRBV7-8
CDR3 protein: CASSAGTGLSEQYF

J gene: TRBJ2-4
V gene: TRBV27
CDR3 protein: CASSLSRKTIQYF

J gene: TRBJ2-7
V gene: TRBV10-3
CDR3 protein: CAIRVFGTSTSYEQYF

J gene: TRBJ2-3
V gene: TRBV4-2
CDR3 protein: CASSQDLFSTDTQYF

J gene: TRBJ2-1
V gene: TRBV3-1
CDR3 protein: CASSQDGLKSSYNEQFF

J gene: TRBJ2-1
V gene: TRBV19
CDR3 protein: CASKTRGSYNEQFF

J gene: TRBJ1-1
V gene: TRBV7-9
CDR3 protein: CASSLPSENTEAFF

J gene: TRBJ2-4
V gene: TRBV30
CDR3 protein: CAWSVGAVQYF

J gene: TRBJ1-5
V gene: TRBV12-3/TRBV12-4
CDR3 protein: CASSSSSLQGAGQPQHF

J gene: TRBJ2-3
V gene: TRBV28
CDR3 protein: CASSLSPGTLPDTQYF

J gene: TRBJ1-2
V gene: TRBV21-1
CDR3 protein: CASSPPGQGFYGYTF